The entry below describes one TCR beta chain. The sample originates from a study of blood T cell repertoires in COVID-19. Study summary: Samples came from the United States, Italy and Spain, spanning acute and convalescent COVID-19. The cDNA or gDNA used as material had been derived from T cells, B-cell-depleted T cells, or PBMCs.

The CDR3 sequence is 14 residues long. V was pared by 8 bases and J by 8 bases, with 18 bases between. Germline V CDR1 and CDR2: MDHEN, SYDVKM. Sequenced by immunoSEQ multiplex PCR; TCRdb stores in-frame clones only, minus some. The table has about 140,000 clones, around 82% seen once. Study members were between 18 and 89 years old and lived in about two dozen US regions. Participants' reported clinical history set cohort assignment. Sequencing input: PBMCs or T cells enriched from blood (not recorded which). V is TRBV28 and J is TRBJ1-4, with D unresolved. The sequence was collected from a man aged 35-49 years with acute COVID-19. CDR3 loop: CASSIRPRKEKLFF. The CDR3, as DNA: TGTGCCAGCTCCATCCGGCCGCGGAAGGAAAAACTGTTTTTT.